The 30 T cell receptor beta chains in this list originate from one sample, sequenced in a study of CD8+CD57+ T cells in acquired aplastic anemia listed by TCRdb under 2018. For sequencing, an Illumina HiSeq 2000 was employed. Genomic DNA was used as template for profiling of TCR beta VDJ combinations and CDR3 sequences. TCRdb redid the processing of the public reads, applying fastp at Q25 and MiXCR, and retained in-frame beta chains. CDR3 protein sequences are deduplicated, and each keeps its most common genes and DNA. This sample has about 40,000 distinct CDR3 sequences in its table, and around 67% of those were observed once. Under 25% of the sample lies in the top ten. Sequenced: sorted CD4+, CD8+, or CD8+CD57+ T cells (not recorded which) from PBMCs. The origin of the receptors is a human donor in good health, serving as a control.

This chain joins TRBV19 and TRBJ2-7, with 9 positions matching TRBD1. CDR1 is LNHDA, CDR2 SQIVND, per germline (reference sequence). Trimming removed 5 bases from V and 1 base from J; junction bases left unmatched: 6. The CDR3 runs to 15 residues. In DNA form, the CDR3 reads TGTGCCAGTAGTTCGGGACAGGGAGGATCCTACGAGCAGTACTTC. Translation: CASSSGQGGSYEQYF. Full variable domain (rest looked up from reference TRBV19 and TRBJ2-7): DGGITQSPKYLFRKEGQNVTLSCEQNLNHDAMYWYRQDPGQGLRLIYYSQIVNDFQKGDIAEGYSVSREKKESFPLTVTSAQKNPTAFYLCASSSGQGGSYEQYFGPGTRLTVT.

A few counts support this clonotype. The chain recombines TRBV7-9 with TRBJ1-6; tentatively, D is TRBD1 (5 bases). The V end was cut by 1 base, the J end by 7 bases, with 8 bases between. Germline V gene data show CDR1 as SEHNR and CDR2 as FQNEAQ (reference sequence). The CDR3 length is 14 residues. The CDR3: CASSLGGGNSPLHF. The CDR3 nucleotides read TGTGCCAGCAGCTTAGGTGGGGGGAATTCACCCCTCCACTTT.

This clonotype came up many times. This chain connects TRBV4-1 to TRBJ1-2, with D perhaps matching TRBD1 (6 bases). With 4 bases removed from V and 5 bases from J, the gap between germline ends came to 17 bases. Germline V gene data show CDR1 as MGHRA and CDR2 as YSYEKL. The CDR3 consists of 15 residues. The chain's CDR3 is CASSPGGQSKYGYTF. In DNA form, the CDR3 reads TGCGCCAGCAGCCCCGGAGGACAGAGCAAATATGGCTACACCTTC.

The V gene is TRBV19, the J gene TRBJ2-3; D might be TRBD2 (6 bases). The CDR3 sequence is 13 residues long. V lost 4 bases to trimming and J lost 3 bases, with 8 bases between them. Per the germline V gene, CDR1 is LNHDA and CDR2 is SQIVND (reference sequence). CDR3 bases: TGTGCCAGTAGTAGGCGGGGAACAGATACGCAGTATTTT. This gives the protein CASSRRGTDTQYF.

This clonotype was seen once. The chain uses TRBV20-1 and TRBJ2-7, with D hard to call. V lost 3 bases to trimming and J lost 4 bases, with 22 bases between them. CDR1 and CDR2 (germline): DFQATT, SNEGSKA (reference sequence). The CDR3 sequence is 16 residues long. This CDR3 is CSASPSANTGSYEQYF. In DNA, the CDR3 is TGCAGTGCTAGTCCCTCCGCGAATACCGGCTCTTACGAGCAGTACTTC.

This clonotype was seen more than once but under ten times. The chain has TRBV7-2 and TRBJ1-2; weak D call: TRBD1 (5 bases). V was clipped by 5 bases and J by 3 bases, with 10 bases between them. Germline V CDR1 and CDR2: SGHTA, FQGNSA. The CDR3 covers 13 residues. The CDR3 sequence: CASSQLGDYGYTF. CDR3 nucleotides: TGTGCCAGCAGCCAATTGGGGGACTATGGCTACACCTTC.

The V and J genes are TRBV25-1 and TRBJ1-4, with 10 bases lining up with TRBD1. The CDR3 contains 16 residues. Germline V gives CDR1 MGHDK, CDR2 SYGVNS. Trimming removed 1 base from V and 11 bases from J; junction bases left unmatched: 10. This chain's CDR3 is CASSELPGQGMSKLFF. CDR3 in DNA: TGTGCCAGCAGTGAATTACCGGGACAGGGGATGTCTAAACTGTTTTTT.

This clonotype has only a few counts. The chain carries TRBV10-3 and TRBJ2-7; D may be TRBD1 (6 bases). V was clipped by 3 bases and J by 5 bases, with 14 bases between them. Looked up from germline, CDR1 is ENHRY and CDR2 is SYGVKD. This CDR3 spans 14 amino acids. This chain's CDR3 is CAISDSKQGHEQYF. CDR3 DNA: TGTGCCATCAGTGATTCTAAACAGGGCCACGAGCAGTACTTC.

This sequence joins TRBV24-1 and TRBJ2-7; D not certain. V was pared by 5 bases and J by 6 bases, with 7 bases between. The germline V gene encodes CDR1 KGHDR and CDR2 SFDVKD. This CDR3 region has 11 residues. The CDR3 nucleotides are TGTGCCACCAGTGGTTGGGGCGAGCAGTACTTC. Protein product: CATSGWGEQYF.

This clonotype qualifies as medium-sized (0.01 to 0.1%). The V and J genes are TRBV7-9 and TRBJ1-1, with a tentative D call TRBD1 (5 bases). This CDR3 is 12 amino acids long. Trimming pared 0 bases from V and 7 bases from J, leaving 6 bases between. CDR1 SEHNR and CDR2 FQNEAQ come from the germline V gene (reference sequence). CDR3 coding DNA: TGTGCCAGCAGCTTAGCGACAGTTGAAGCTTTCTTT. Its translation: CASSLATVEAFF.

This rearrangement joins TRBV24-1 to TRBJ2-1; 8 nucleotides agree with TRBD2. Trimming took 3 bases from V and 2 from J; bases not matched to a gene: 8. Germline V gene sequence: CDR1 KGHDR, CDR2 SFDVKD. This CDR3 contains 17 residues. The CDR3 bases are TGTGCCACCAGTGATGTACTAGCGGACACAACCTACAATGAGCAGTTCTTC. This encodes CATSDVLADTTYNEQFF.

The CDR3 DNA is TGTGCCACCAGCAGAGTAAAGTATCAGCCCCAGCATTTT. Translating it yields CATSRVKYQPQHF. The V and J genes are TRBV15 and TRBJ1-5; D gene uncertain. V was shortened by 1 base and J by 5 bases, with 6 bases between the two germline ends. Germline-derived CDR1 and CDR2 are LNHNV and YYDKDF (reference sequence). There are 13 residues in the CDR3.

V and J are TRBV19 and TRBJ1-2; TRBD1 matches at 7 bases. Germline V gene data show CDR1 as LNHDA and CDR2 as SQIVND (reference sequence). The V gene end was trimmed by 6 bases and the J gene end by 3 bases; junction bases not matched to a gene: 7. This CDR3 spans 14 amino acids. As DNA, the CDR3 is TGTGCCAGTAGATCTCTCGACAGGGACTATGGCTACACCTTC. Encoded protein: CASRSLDRDYGYTF.

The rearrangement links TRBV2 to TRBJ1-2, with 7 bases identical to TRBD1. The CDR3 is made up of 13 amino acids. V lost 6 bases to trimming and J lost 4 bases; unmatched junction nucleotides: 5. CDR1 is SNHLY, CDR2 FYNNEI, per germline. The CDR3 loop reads CASSNDRAYGYTF. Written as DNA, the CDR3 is TGTGCCAGCAGCAACGACAGGGCCTATGGCTACACCTTC.

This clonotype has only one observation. The CDR3 DNA follows: TGTGCCACCAGTGATCTAGCGGGACTCACAGATACGCAGTATTTT. Translated, it gives CATSDLAGLTDTQYF. The chain recombines TRBV24-1 with TRBJ2-3, with 9 bases fitting TRBD2. CDR3 length: 15 amino acids. Germline CDR1 KGHDR, CDR2 SFDVKD. V lost 3 bases and J lost 2; bases outside the gene matches: 2.

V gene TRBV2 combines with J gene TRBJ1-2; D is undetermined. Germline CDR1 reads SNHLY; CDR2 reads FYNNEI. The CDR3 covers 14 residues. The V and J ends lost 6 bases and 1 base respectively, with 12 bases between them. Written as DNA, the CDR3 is TGTGCCAGCAGAGGGATACTAGATAACTATGGCTACACCTTC. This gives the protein CASRGILDNYGYTF.

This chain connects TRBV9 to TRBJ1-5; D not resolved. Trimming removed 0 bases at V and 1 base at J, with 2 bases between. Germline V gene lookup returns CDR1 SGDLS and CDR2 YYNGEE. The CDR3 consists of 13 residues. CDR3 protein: CASSVESNQPQHF. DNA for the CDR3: TGTGCCAGCAGCGTAGAAAGCAATCAGCCCCAGCATTTT.

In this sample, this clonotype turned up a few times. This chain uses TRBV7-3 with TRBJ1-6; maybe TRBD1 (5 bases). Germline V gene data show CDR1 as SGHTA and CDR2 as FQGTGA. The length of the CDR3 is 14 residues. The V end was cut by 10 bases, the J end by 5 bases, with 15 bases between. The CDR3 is CATSAGLDNSPLHF. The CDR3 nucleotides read TGTGCCACTTCGGCAGGGCTAGATAATTCACCCCTCCACTTT.

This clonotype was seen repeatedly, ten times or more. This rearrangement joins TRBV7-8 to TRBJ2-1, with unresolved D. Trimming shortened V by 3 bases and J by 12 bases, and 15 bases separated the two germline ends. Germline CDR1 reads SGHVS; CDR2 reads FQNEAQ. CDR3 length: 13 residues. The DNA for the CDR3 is TGTGCCAGCAGCTTTTCTACTCTTCATCCGCAGTTCTTC. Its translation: CASSFSTLHPQFF.

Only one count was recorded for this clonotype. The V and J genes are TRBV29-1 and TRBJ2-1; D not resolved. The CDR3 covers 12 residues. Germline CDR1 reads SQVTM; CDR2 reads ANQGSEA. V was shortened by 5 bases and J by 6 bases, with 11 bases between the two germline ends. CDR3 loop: CSVQTTGNEQFF. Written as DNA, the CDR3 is TGCAGCGTTCAAACGACGGGCAATGAGCAGTTCTTC.

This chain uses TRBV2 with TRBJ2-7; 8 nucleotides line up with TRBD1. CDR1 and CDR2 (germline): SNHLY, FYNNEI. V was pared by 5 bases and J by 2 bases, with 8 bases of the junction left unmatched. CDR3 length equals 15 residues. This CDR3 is CASSLSRQGTYEQYF. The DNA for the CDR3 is TGTGCCAGCAGTTTATCGCGACAGGGGACCTACGAGCAGTACTTC.

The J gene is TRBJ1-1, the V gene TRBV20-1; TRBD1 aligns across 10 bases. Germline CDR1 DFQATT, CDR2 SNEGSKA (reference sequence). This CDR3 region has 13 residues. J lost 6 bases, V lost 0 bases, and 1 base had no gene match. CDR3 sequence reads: CSARDGQGAEAFF. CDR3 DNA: TGCAGTGCTAGAGATGGACAGGGGGCTGAAGCTTTCTTT.

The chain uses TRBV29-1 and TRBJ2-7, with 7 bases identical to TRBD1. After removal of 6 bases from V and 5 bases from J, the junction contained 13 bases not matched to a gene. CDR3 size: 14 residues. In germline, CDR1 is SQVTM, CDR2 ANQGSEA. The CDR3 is CSVATGTVSDEQYF. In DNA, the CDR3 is TGCAGCGTGGCAACCGGGACAGTGAGCGACGAGCAGTACTTC.

Written as DNA, the CDR3 is TGCAGTGCTAGGTTGATTTTTGGGGAGCAGTACTTC. Amino acid sequence: CSARLIFGEQYF. This chain uses TRBV20-1 with TRBJ2-7; D is ambiguous. The V end lost 3 bases, the J end lost 7 bases, and 13 bases lay between the germline ends. The CDR3 loop spans 12 amino acids. Germline V gene sequence: CDR1 DFQATT, CDR2 SNEGSKA (reference sequence).

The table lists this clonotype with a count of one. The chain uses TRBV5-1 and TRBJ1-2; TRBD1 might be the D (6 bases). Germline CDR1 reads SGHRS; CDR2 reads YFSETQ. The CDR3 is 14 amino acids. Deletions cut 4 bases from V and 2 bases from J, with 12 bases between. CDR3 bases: TGCGCCAGCAGCGAACAGGGTCTGAACTATGGCTACACCTTC. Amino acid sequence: CASSEQGLNYGYTF.

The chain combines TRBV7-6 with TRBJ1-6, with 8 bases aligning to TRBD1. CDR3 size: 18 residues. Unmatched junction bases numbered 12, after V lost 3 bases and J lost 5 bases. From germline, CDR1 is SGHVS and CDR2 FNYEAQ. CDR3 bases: TGTGCCAGCAGCTTGTTCCCTAGGACAGGGCCAAATAATTCACCCCTCCACTTT. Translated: CASSLFPRTGPNNSPLHF.

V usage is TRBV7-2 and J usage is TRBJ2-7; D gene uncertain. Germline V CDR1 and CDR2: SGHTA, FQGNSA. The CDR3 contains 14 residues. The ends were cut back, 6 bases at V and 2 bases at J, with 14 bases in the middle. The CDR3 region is CASSPSTSTYEQYF. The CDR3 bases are TGTGCCAGCAGTCCCTCGACAAGCACCTACGAGCAGTACTTC.

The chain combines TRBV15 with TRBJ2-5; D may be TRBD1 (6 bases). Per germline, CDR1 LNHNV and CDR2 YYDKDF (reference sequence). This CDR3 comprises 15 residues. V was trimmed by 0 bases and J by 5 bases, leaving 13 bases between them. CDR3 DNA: TGTGCCACCAGCAGAGACAGGGGCCTCCACGAGACCCAGTACTTC. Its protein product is CATSRDRGLHETQYF.

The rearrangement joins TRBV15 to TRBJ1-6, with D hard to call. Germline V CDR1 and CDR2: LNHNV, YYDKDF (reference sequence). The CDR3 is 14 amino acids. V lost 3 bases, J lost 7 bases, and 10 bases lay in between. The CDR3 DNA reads TGTGCCACCAGCAGTGACTCTGGGAATTCACCCCTCCACTTT. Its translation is CATSSDSGNSPLHF.

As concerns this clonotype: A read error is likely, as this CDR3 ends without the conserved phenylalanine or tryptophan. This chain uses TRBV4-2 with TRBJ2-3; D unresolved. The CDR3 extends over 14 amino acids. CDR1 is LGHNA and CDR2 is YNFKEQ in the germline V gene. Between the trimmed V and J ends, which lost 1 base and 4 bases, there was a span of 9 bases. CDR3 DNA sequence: TGTGCCAGCAGCCAAGTGCAGGCTTCAGATACGCAGTATCTT. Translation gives CASSQVQASDTQYL.